Listed below are T cell receptor beta chains from one sample, sequenced in a study of T cell responses to AZD1222 COVID-19 vaccine. Only in-frame clones appear in the TCRdb table, and some are missing; sequencing was by immunoSEQ multiplex PCR. The data show some 180,000 clones, with 91% seen just once and over 1.5% held by the top ten. The sequencing used peripheral blood, collected 28 days after the second AZD1222 dose. The receptors shown here come from an adult who received the AZD1222 COVID-19 vaccine. Both conserved end residues are part of each CDR3. A D gene is named only where the DNA matches it firmly. Size is omitted from some rows. Given values are once, few, many or a class for expanded clones.

clone_size	v_call	j_call	d_call	cdr3_aa	cdr3_nt
-	TRBV5-5	TRBJ2-3	-	CASSLVEGPADTQYF	TGTGCCAGCAGCTTGGTGGAGGGGCCGGCAGATACGCAGTATTTT
-	TRBV9	TRBJ2-5	-	CASSVAFGETQYF	TGTGCCAGCAGCGTAGCGTTTGGGGAGACCCAGTACTTC
-	TRBV4-3	TRBJ2-5	TRBD2	CASSQESWTSGGFRGTQYF	TGCGCCAGCAGCCAAGAGTCCTGGACTAGCGGGGGCTTTCGAGGGACCCAGTACTTC
-	TRBV19	TRBJ1-2	-	CASSIGQNVNYGYTF	TGTGCCAGTAGTATAGGGCAGAACGTGAACTATGGCTACACCTTC
-	TRBV29-1	TRBJ1-2	-	CSVEGSNYGYTF	TGCAGCGTTGAGGGTTCTAACTATGGCTACACCTTC
-	TRBV7-2	TRBJ2-5	-	CASSLAVGSETQYF	TGTGCCAGCAGCTTAGCCGTAGGTTCCGAGACCCAGTACTTC
-	TRBV7-8	TRBJ2-5	-	CASSLGAIGGGSETQYF	TGTGCCAGCAGCTTAGGGGCTATTGGGGGGGGCTCGGAGACCCAGTACTTC
-	TRBV10-3	TRBJ2-5	-	CAISDGPPQETQYF	TGTGCCATCAGTGACGGACCGCCCCAAGAGACCCAGTACTTC
-	TRBV19	TRBJ2-4	-	CASSIKSLVVIENIQYF	TGTGCCAGTAGTATAAAATCTCTAGTAGTGATTGAAAACATTCAGTACTTC
-	TRBV19	TRBJ2-2	-	CASSIDRGPGELFF	TGTGCCAGTAGTATAGATCGAGGGCCTGGGGAGCTGTTTTTT
-	TRBV6-2/TRBV6-3	TRBJ2-7	-	CASSYSRSNPGHEQYF	TGTGCCAGCAGTTACTCGAGGTCAAACCCTGGCCACGAGCAGTACTTC
-	TRBV15	TRBJ2-5	-	CATSREGGLQETQYF	TGTGCCACCAGCAGAGAGGGGGGATTACAAGAGACCCAGTACTTC
once	TRBV9	TRBJ2-1	-	CASSVAPQGSYNEQFF	TGTGCCAGCAGCGTTGCCCCCCAGGGCAGCTACAATGAGCAGTTCTTC
-	TRBV5-1	TRBJ2-1	-	CASSLAPFVNNEQFF	TGCGCCAGCAGCTTGGCACCATTCGTTAACAATGAGCAGTTCTTC
-	TRBV10-2	TRBJ2-5	TRBD2	CASKGTSGRAEETQYF	TGCGCCAGCAAGGGGACTAGCGGGAGGGCCGAGGAGACCCAGTACTTC
once	TRBV30	TRBJ2-7	TRBD2	CAWMKRTGTSGRAPEVLYYEQYF	TGTGCCTGGATGAAAAGAACCGGGACTAGCGGGAGGGCCCCTGAGGTCCTTTACTACGAGCAGTACTTC
-	TRBV18	TRBJ1-4	-	CASSPTASATNEKLFF	TGTGCCAGCTCACCGACAGCTAGTGCAACTAATGAAAAACTGTTTTTT
-	TRBV5-4	TRBJ1-2	-	CASSWGGSYGYTF	TGTGCCAGCAGCTGGGGGGGGAGCTATGGCTACACCTTC
-	TRBV10-3	TRBJ2-1	TRBD2	CAISGSVREDFTSYNEQFF	TGTGCCATCAGTGGGAGCGTGCGGGAGGACTTTACCTCCTACAATGAGCAGTTCTTC